The 2 T cell receptor beta chains presented below share a single source sample, sequenced in a study of cytomegalovirus exposure and HLA in healthy donors. PCR primers comprised 60 Vbeta and 13 Jbeta primers. Here immunoSEQ multiplex PCR was the method, and the copy in TCRdb shows in-frame clones only, minus some. The table records 100,000 to 150,000 clones, 70% to 85% of them present only once. Specimen: PBMCs. Receptors were obtained from a woman aged 18 to 35 in good health and CMV-seropositive.

The genes are TRBV7-2 and TRBJ2-1, with D perhaps TRBD2 (5 bases). Trimming left V 5 bases short and J 0 bases short, with 11 bases between. The CDR3 is 15 amino acids. The germline V gene encodes CDR1 SGHTA and CDR2 FQGNSA. CDR3 residues: CASSRGAASYNEQFF. The CDR3 region has the DNA TGTGCCAGCAGCCGAGGAGCGGCCTCCTACAATGAGCAGTTCTTC.

The rearrangement joins TRBV6-1 to TRBJ1-3, with 8 bases fitting TRBD1. The CDR3 is made up of 14 amino acids. V lost 4 bases and J lost 4; bases outside the gene matches: 3. Looked up from germline, CDR1 is MNHNS and CDR2 is SASEGT. CDR3 bases: TGTGCCAGCAGTGCAGACAGGGGCGGAAACACCATATATTTT. Amino acid sequence: CASSADRGGNTIYF.